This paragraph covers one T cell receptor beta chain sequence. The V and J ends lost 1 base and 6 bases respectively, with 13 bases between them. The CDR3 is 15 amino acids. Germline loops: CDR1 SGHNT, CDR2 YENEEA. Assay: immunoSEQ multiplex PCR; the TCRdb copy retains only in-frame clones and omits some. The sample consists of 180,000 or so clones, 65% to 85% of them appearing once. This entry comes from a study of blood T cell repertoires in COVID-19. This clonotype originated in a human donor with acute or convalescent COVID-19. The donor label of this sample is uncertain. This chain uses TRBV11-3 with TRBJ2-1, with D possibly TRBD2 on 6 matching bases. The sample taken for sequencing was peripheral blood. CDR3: CASSLGVGGANEQFF. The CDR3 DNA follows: TGTGCCAGCAGCTTAGGGGTAGGAGGGGCCAATGAGCAGTTCTTC.